The rows below give T cell receptor beta chains drawn from one sample of a study of vaccination and CD4 T cells after COVID-19. MiXCR, run by TCRdb on the PCR reads, gives a single entry per CDR3 protein. The sample has 9,500 to 15,000 distinct CDR3 sequences; 45% to 50% are singletons. No antigen is known for these receptors. Input material: CD4+ T cells from blood, cultured in vitro. These receptor sequences come from a human donor who had recovered from COVID-19. Both conserved end residues are part of each CDR3. A D gene is named only where the DNA matches it firmly. Not all rows give a size; the values are once, few, many and, for expanded clones, a class.

abundance: few; v_gene: TRBV20-1; j_gene: TRBJ2-3; d_gene: TRBD2; CDR3aa: CSARGLAGGPRTDTQYF; CDR3nt: TGCAGTGCTAGGGGACTAGCGGGAGGGCCAAGGACAGATACGCAGTATTTT
abundance: once; v_gene: TRBV7-2; j_gene: TRBJ2-7; d_gene: NA; CDR3aa: CASSSAPTYEQYF; CDR3nt: TGTGCCAGCAGCTCCGCCCCAACCTACGAGCAGTACTTC
abundance: NA; v_gene: TRBV10-3; j_gene: TRBJ2-3; d_gene: TRBD2; CDR3aa: CAIRSGTVTDTQYF; CDR3nt: TGTGCCATCAGAAGCGGGACGGTCACAGATACGCAGTATTTT
abundance: NA; v_gene: TRBV20-1; j_gene: TRBJ2-1; d_gene: NA; CDR3aa: CSAYEYERVGNEQFF; CDR3nt: TGCAGTGCCTACGAGTATGAAAGGGTCGGGAATGAGCAGTTCTTC
abundance: few; v_gene: TRBV7-9; j_gene: TRBJ1-6; d_gene: NA; CDR3aa: CASSLATSGSPLHF; CDR3nt: TGTGCCAGCAGCTTAGCTACCTCGGGATCACCCCTCCACTTT
abundance: few; v_gene: TRBV20-1; j_gene: TRBJ1-5; d_gene: TRBD1; CDR3aa: CSASPGQGHQPQHF; CDR3nt: TGCAGTGCTTCCCCGGGACAGGGGCATCAGCCCCAGCATTTT
abundance: NA; v_gene: TRBV18; j_gene: TRBJ2-5; d_gene: NA; CDR3aa: CASSPLTVQETQYF; CDR3nt: TGTGCCAGCTCACCACTCACGGTCCAAGAGACCCAGTACTTC
abundance: NA; v_gene: TRBV10-3; j_gene: TRBJ2-1; d_gene: TRBD2; CDR3aa: CAISDPSGREAYNEQFF; CDR3nt: TGTGCCATCAGTGACCCTAGCGGGAGGGAAGCCTACAATGAGCAGTTCTTC
abundance: NA; v_gene: TRBV5-4; j_gene: TRBJ2-1; d_gene: TRBD2; CDR3aa: CASSVPGLAGVYNEQFF; CDR3nt: TGTGCCAGCAGCGTGCCGGGACTAGCGGGAGTCTACAATGAGCAGTTCTTC
abundance: NA; v_gene: TRBV7-9; j_gene: TRBJ1-5; d_gene: NA; CDR3aa: CASSLGDYQPQHF; CDR3nt: TGTGCCAGCAGCCTAGGGGACTATCAGCCCCAGCATTTT
abundance: NA; v_gene: TRBV5-4; j_gene: TRBJ2-7; d_gene: NA; CDR3aa: CASSPDPVGYEQYF; CDR3nt: TGTGCCAGCAGCCCTGACCCGGTAGGGTACGAGCAGTACTTC
abundance: NA; v_gene: TRBV6-2/TRBV6-3; j_gene: TRBJ1-1; d_gene: NA; CDR3aa: CASSRADEAFF; CDR3nt: TGTGCCAGCTCTCGGGCAGATGAAGCTTTCTTT
abundance: NA; v_gene: TRBV6-2/TRBV6-3; j_gene: TRBJ2-7; d_gene: NA; CDR3aa: CASTGQNSYEQYF; CDR3nt: TGTGCCAGCACGGGGCAGAACTCCTACGAGCAGTACTTC
abundance: NA; v_gene: TRBV6-5; j_gene: TRBJ2-2; d_gene: NA; CDR3aa: CASSYPGTSNTGELFF; CDR3nt: TGTGCCAGCAGTTACCCCGGGACTTCGAACACCGGGGAGCTGTTTTTT
abundance: few; v_gene: TRBV7-2; j_gene: TRBJ2-5; d_gene: TRBD2; CDR3aa: CASSTGAGLAEIETQYF; CDR3nt: TGTGCCAGCAGCACCGGCGCGGGACTAGCGGAGATAGAGACCCAGTACTTC
abundance: NA; v_gene: TRBV7-8; j_gene: TRBJ1-5; d_gene: NA; CDR3aa: CASSRDNQDQPQHF; CDR3nt: TGTGCCAGCAGTCGAGATAACCAGGATCAGCCCCAGCATTTT
abundance: NA; v_gene: TRBV2; j_gene: TRBJ2-7; d_gene: TRBD1; CDR3aa: CASSLVTGGEQYF; CDR3nt: TGTGCCAGCAGTCTCGTGACAGGGGGCGAGCAGTACTTC
abundance: NA; v_gene: TRBV24-1; j_gene: TRBJ1-5; d_gene: TRBD1; CDR3aa: CATSDSRGFRNQPQHF; CDR3nt: TGTGCCACCAGTGATTCCAGGGGGTTTCGAAATCAGCCCCAGCATTTT
abundance: NA; v_gene: TRBV6-5; j_gene: TRBJ2-3; d_gene: TRBD2; CDR3aa: CASSYVPGGRGDTQYF; CDR3nt: TGTGCCAGCAGTTACGTACCAGGCGGGAGGGGAGATACGCAGTATTTT
abundance: NA; v_gene: TRBV4-3; j_gene: TRBJ2-2; d_gene: NA; CDR3aa: CASSQEAGASVSTGELFF; CDR3nt: TGCGCCAGCAGCCAAGAAGCCGGGGCTAGCGTGAGCACCGGGGAGCTGTTTTTT
abundance: few; v_gene: TRBV7-8; j_gene: TRBJ1-2; d_gene: TRBD1; CDR3aa: CASSPKGGQSEYGYTF; CDR3nt: TGTGCCAGCAGCCCCAAGGGGGGACAGTCCGAGTATGGCTACACCTTC
abundance: NA; v_gene: TRBV7-7; j_gene: TRBJ2-2; d_gene: TRBD1; CDR3aa: CASSLESSRTGVTGELFF; CDR3nt: TGTGCTAGCAGCTTAGAAAGTTCTAGGACAGGGGTCACCGGGGAGCTGTTTTTT
abundance: NA; v_gene: TRBV10-3; j_gene: TRBJ1-6; d_gene: TRBD1; CDR3aa: CAISDDRQGYNSPLHF; CDR3nt: TGTGCCATCAGTGACGACCGACAGGGGTATAATTCACCCCTCCACTTT
abundance: NA; v_gene: TRBV12-5; j_gene: TRBJ2-2; d_gene: TRBD2; CDR3aa: CASGLVVAGGSTGELFF; CDR3nt: TGTGCTAGTGGTTTGGTAGTAGCGGGAGGCTCAACCGGGGAGCTGTTTTTT
abundance: few; v_gene: TRBV10-3; j_gene: TRBJ2-3; d_gene: NA; CDR3aa: CAAMKTETDTQYF; CDR3nt: TGTGCCGCCATGAAGACTGAGACAGATACGCAGTATTTT
abundance: NA; v_gene: TRBV5-1; j_gene: TRBJ2-5; d_gene: TRBD2; CDR3aa: CASSPGLAGRETQYF; CDR3nt: TGCGCCAGCAGCCCGGGCTTAGCGGGGCGAGAGACCCAGTACTTC
abundance: NA; v_gene: TRBV5-1; j_gene: TRBJ1-1; d_gene: NA; CDR3aa: CASSLAGQNTEAFF; CDR3nt: TGCGCCAGCAGCTTGGCCGGCCAGAACACTGAAGCTTTCTTT
abundance: NA; v_gene: TRBV6-5; j_gene: TRBJ1-2; d_gene: NA; CDR3aa: CASSYGRDYGYTF; CDR3nt: TGTGCCAGCAGTTACGGGAGAGACTATGGCTACACCTTC
abundance: NA; v_gene: TRBV20-1; j_gene: TRBJ2-2; d_gene: NA; CDR3aa: CSASSGDTGELFF; CDR3nt: TGCAGTGCTAGTTCGGGGGACACCGGGGAGCTGTTTTTT
abundance: few; v_gene: TRBV7-2; j_gene: TRBJ1-2; d_gene: NA; CDR3aa: CASSLGRFDGYTF; CDR3nt: TGTGCCAGCAGCTTAGGACGGTTCGATGGCTACACCTTC
abundance: few; v_gene: TRBV10-3; j_gene: TRBJ1-1; d_gene: NA; CDR3aa: CAISETTEAFF; CDR3nt: TGTGCCATCAGTGAAACCACTGAAGCTTTCTTT
abundance: few; v_gene: TRBV15; j_gene: TRBJ2-6; d_gene: NA; CDR3aa: CATSSRASGANVLTF; CDR3nt: TGTGCCACCAGCAGCAGGGCCTCTGGGGCCAACGTCCTGACTTTC
abundance: NA; v_gene: TRBV7-3; j_gene: TRBJ2-1; d_gene: TRBD2; CDR3aa: CASSLSGIGYNEQFF; CDR3nt: TGTGCCAGCAGTTTGAGCGGGATTGGCTACAATGAGCAGTTCTTC
abundance: few; v_gene: TRBV24-1; j_gene: TRBJ1-2; d_gene: NA; CDR3aa: CATSDSRGGGYTF; CDR3nt: TGTGCCACCAGTGATTCACGGGGAGGAGGCTACACCTTC
abundance: NA; v_gene: TRBV24-1; j_gene: TRBJ2-7; d_gene: NA; CDR3aa: CATSEGFEQYF; CDR3nt: TGTGCCACTTCTGAGGGGTTCGAGCAGTACTTC
abundance: NA; v_gene: TRBV28; j_gene: TRBJ1-2; d_gene: NA; CDR3aa: CASSLSHGGNYGYTF; CDR3nt: TGTGCCAGCAGTTTATCCCATGGGGGCAACTATGGCTACACCTTC
abundance: few; v_gene: TRBV19; j_gene: TRBJ2-2; d_gene: TRBD1; CDR3aa: CASLNRGNTGELFF; CDR3nt: TGTGCCAGCTTAAACAGGGGAAACACCGGGGAGCTGTTTTTT
abundance: few; v_gene: TRBV10-3; j_gene: TRBJ2-3; d_gene: NA; CDR3aa: CAATSTDTQYF; CDR3nt: TGTGCCGCAACTAGCACAGATACGCAGTATTTT
abundance: few; v_gene: TRBV12-3/TRBV12-4; j_gene: TRBJ1-5; d_gene: NA; CDR3aa: CASSPGGAVGQPQHF; CDR3nt: TGTGCCAGCAGTCCCGGTGGGGCAGTCGGTCAGCCCCAGCATTTT
abundance: once; v_gene: TRBV20-1; j_gene: TRBJ2-5; d_gene: NA; CDR3aa: CSARENRGGRETQYF; CDR3nt: TGCAGTGCTAGAGAGAATAGGGGGGGCCGAGAGACCCAGTACTTC
abundance: NA; v_gene: TRBV7-6; j_gene: TRBJ2-5; d_gene: TRBD2; CDR3aa: CASSYRGVAGTQYF; CDR3nt: TGTGCCAGCAGCTACCGCGGGGTAGCGGGGACCCAGTACTTC
abundance: NA; v_gene: TRBV28; j_gene: TRBJ2-2; d_gene: NA; CDR3aa: CASSPRLLLRITGELFF; CDR3nt: TGTGCCAGCAGTCCCCGCCTGCTGTTGAGGATCACCGGGGAGCTGTTTTTT
abundance: NA; v_gene: TRBV6-1; j_gene: TRBJ2-5; d_gene: TRBD1; CDR3aa: CASSKGQAGTETQYF; CDR3nt: TGTGCCAGCAGTAAAGGACAGGCTGGGACGGAGACCCAGTACTTC
abundance: NA; v_gene: TRBV7-7; j_gene: TRBJ2-5; d_gene: TRBD2; CDR3aa: CASSPGLAGVQETQYF; CDR3nt: TGTGCTAGCAGCCCCGGACTAGCGGGAGTCCAAGAGACCCAGTACTTC
abundance: few; v_gene: TRBV20-1; j_gene: TRBJ2-7; d_gene: NA; CDR3aa: CSARDMDSWASYEQYF; CDR3nt: TGCAGTGCTAGAGATATGGACAGCTGGGCCTCCTACGAGCAGTACTTC
abundance: NA; v_gene: TRBV15; j_gene: TRBJ2-7; d_gene: TRBD2; CDR3aa: CATSRERLAGGEQYF; CDR3nt: TGTGCCACCAGCAGAGAAAGACTAGCGGGAGGAGAGCAGTACTTC
abundance: few; v_gene: TRBV20-1; j_gene: TRBJ2-7; d_gene: TRBD2; CDR3aa: CSASGGGSYEQYF; CDR3nt: TGCAGTGCTAGTGGCGGGGGGTCCTACGAGCAGTACTTC
abundance: once; v_gene: TRBV20-1; j_gene: TRBJ2-1; d_gene: NA; CDR3aa: CSARDFRSSYNEQFF; CDR3nt: TGCAGTGCTAGAGATTTCCGGAGCTCCTACAATGAGCAGTTCTTC
abundance: NA; v_gene: TRBV6-1; j_gene: TRBJ1-6; d_gene: NA; CDR3aa: CASSVIASQNNSPLHF; CDR3nt: TGTGCCAGCAGTGTAATAGCCAGCCAAAATAATTCACCCCTCCACTTT
abundance: NA; v_gene: TRBV14; j_gene: TRBJ2-1; d_gene: NA; CDR3aa: CASSQALLLGGEQFF; CDR3nt: TGTGCCAGCAGCCAAGCCCTCCTTCTTGGGGGTGAGCAGTTCTTC
abundance: NA; v_gene: TRBV20-1; j_gene: TRBJ2-3; d_gene: NA; CDR3aa: CSATRMGTDTQYF; CDR3nt: TGCAGTGCTACCCGGATGGGCACAGATACGCAGTATTTT
abundance: few; v_gene: TRBV15; j_gene: TRBJ1-4; d_gene: NA; CDR3aa: CATSRVQGSTEKLFF; CDR3nt: TGTGCCACCAGCAGGGTTCAGGGCAGTACGGAAAAACTGTTTTTT
abundance: once; v_gene: TRBV28; j_gene: TRBJ1-5; d_gene: TRBD1; CDR3aa: CASSTRDRGVRQPQHF; CDR3nt: TGTGCCAGCAGCACGAGAGACAGGGGGGTGCGTCAGCCCCAGCATTTT
abundance: NA; v_gene: TRBV30; j_gene: TRBJ2-7; d_gene: NA; CDR3aa: CAWSGAAYEQYF; CDR3nt: TGTGCCTGGTCCGGCGCCGCCTACGAGCAGTACTTC